This TCR beta chain stems from a study of T cell clonality in common variable immunodeficiency (dated by TCRdb to 2015 to 2017). Broader findings and caveats from the paper: CVID TCRbeta sequences were reported to have fewer deletions and N-nucleotide insertions and to lack highly modified clones with 13 or more V deletions. Even though DNA input was the same, control samples had an average of around 82,000 unique sequences each, compared with 25,000 to 35,000 in CVID samples. Patient heterogeneity within the CVID cohort put limits on correlating repertoire features with clinical complications. The authors noted that sequencing repertoires of T cell subpopulations would be needed to clarify what caused the increased clonality in CVID. Healthy controls shared more TCRbeta clones with each other than CVID subjects shared among themselves (p < 0.0001). TCRbeta clonality was higher in CVID subjects than in healthy controls (t-test p = 0.018), and the increase was most characteristic of about a third of subjects.

This clone was seen at least ten times. The antigen this receptor binds is unknown. The read terminates 3 residues ahead of where the CDR3 ends, so the germline J gene completes it. For sequencing, equivalent amounts of genomic DNA were input from CVID and control samples. For every sample, a 60 bp segment covering the rearranged TCRbeta CDR3 region was amplified and then sequenced. TCRbeta amplification used the immunoSEQ assay, a bias-corrected multiplex PCR with high-throughput sequencing. The paper's data handling went like this. Every unique nucleotide sequence was considered a clone and was annotated with V, D and J genes, copy number and frequency. Sequences were labeled productive if in frame, and non-productive if out of frame or containing stop codons. Clonality was calculated from Shannon's entropy as previously described. The predicted amino acid sequences of productive clones were used to derive mean CDR3 Kyte-Doolittle hydropathy. The R hclust function was used to hierarchically cluster scaled V gene usage with Manhattan distance and complete linkage. Sharing of clones by CDR3 amino acid sequence was evaluated by resampling 12 repertoires per group over 100 rounds. Repertoires were searched for fewer than 85 published EBV-specific and a few hundred published CMV-specific TCRbeta sequences. A couple of CVID samples that yielded fewer than 10,000 sequences were excluded from the analysis, so around 40 CVID repertoires were retained. TCRdb provides this immuneACCESS table in a form limited to in-frame rearrangements. Some clones are lacking; in checked studies, under half of them reflect an unresolved V gene, and why the rest are absent is not known. V and J calls and clone size follow that table, whereas D and trimming were derived from the DNA. The table notes around 34,000 clones here, none of them singletons. Jointly, the top ten make up 2.5% to 3.5% of the sample.

Predominantly Caucasian heritage was noted among both the CVID patients and the healthy controls. Heparinized peripheral whole blood samples of roughly 5 to 8.5 ml were obtained from each donor. Genomic DNA from adults with common variable immune deficiency (CVID) and from healthy adult controls was used to sequence TCRbeta CDR3 repertoires. The control group comprised some 22 healthy adult volunteers, around 12 female and about ten male, aged roughly 20 to 75 years with a mean age of around 35. Diluted blood was density-centrifuged over Hypaque 1077 or Ficoll-Paque to isolate peripheral blood mononuclear cells. Unsorted mononuclear cells served as the source of genomic DNA, which was extracted either by Qiagen column purification or by a centrifugation-based method. Taken from cysteine to phenylalanine, the CDR3 has 14 residues. Part of the CDR3 DNA is given, 33 bases translated from base 1. Relative to germline, V is 1 base shorter and J is 4 bases shorter, with 11 bases between their ends. In the germline V gene, CDR1 corresponds to SGHAT and CDR2 to FQNNGV.

The receptor's source is a person aged 18 to 75 in good health. The V gene is TRBV11-2 and the J gene is TRBJ2-7; TRBD2 is a weak D gene call, 5 bases matching. The sequenced sample was peripheral blood mononuclear cells. The sequenced part of the CDR3 DNA is TGTGCCAGCAGCTTAGGACTATTAGGGTACGAG. Its product reads: CASSLGLLGYE. The full CDR3 is CASSLGLLGYEQYF.